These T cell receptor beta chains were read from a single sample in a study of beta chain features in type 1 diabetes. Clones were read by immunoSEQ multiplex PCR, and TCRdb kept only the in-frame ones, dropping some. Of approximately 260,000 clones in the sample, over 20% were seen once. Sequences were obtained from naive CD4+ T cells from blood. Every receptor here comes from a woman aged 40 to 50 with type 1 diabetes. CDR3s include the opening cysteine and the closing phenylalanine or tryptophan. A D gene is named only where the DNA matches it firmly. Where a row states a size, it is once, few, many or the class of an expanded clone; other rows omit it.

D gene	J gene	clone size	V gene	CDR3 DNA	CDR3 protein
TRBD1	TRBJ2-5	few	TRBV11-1	TGTGCCAGCAGCCAGGACAGGGGGACCCAGTACTTC	CASSQDRGTQYF
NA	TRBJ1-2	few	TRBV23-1	TGCGCCAGCAGTAACACGGGGAACCTTCCTTATGGCTACACCTTC	CASSNTGNLPYGYTF
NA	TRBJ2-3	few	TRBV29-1	TGCAGCGTTGTGGACAGTGTTGGTTTTACGCAGTATTTT	CSVVDSVGFTQYF
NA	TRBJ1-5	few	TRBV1	TGCACCAGCAGCCACCTCGGGGGCAATCAGCCCCAGCATTTT	CTSSHLGGNQPQHF
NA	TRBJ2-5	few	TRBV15	TGTGCCACCAGCCCTCCCGGCGGGCGGGCGACCCAGTACTTC	CATSPPGGRATQYF
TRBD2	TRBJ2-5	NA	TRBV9	TGTGCCAGCAGCCCCGGACTAGCGGGATTCCAAGAGACCCAGTACTTC	CASSPGLAGFQETQYF
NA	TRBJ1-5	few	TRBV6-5	TGTGCCAGCAGCCCTGGACAGCAGAATCAGCCCCAGCATTTT	CASSPGQQNQPQHF
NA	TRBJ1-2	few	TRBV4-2	TGTGCCAGCAGCGCAAGGGGTCTGACAAGGGGTGGTGGAGATGGCTACACCTTC	CASSARGLTRGGGDGYTF
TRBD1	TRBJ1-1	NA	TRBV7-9	TGTGCCAGCAGCTGGCCCCTGGACAGGGTTGACACTGAAGCTTTCTTT	CASSWPLDRVDTEAFF
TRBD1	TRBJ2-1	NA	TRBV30	TGTGCCTGGACTCTTGGGACAGGGGCATATAATGAGCAGTTCTTC	CAWTLGTGAYNEQFF
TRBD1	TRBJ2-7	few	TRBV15	TGTGCCACCAGCAGACCCGGGACAGGCTACGAGCAGTACTTC	CATSRPGTGYEQYF
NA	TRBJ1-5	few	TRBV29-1	TGCAGCGTCCTCGACAGCAACAATCAGCCCCAGCATTTT	CSVLDSNNQPQHF
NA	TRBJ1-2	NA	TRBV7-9	TGTGCCAGCAGCGATTGGCAGGGAAGGGATGGCTACACCTTC	CASSDWQGRDGYTF
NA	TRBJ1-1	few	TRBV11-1	TGTGCCAGCAGCTTAGGCCCCAGGAACACTGAAGCTTTCTTT	CASSLGPRNTEAFF
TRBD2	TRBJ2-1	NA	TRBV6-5	TGTGCCAGCAGTTACTCGAGGCTAGCGGGAAACAATGAGCAGTTCTTC	CASSYSRLAGNNEQFF
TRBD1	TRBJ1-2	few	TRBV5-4	TGTGCCAGCAGCCGGACAGGGGCAGGAGGCTACACCTTC	CASSRTGAGGYTF
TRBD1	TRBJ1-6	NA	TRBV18	TGTGCCAGCTCACCGGGACAGGGTGATTCACCCCTCCACTTT	CASSPGQGDSPLHF
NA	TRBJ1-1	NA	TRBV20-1	TGCAGTGCTAGGGCCGGGTTCCAAGCTTTCTTT	CSARAGFQAFF
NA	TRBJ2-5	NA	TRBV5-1	TGCGCCAGCAGCACGTTGGGGGGAGGTAGGGAGACCCAGTACTTC	CASSTLGGGRETQYF
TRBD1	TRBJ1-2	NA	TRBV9	TGTGCCAGCAGCGTAAGGGGGCGATCGGGAGGCTACACCTTC	CASSVRGRSGGYTF
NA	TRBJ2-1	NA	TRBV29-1	TGCAGCGTTTCGGGCAGGGCCTACAATGAGCAGTTCTTC	CSVSGRAYNEQFF
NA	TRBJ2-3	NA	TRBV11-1	TGTGCCAGCAGCGACAGACTTCTCCGCACAGATACGCAGTATTTT	CASSDRLLRTDTQYF
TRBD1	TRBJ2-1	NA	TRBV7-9	TGTGCCAGCAGCTCCTGGATGACAACCGGGACAGGGAAAAACAATGAGCAGTTCTTC	CASSSWMTTGTGKNNEQFF
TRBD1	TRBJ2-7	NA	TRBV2	TGTGCCAGCACCGTGGGGGACAGGTCTTACGAGCAGTACTTC	CASTVGDRSYEQYF
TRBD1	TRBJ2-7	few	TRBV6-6	TGTGCCAGCAGTATCAAGCCGGGACAGGGGATCCACGAGCAGTACTTC	CASSIKPGQGIHEQYF
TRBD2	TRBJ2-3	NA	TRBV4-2	TGTGCCAGCAGCCAACGGGGACTACCGGCAGATACGCAGTATTTT	CASSQRGLPADTQYF
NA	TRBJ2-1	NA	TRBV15	TGTGCCACCAGCAGAGAGGGGGCGGATCCATGGAATCGGATCTTC	CATSREGADPWNRIF
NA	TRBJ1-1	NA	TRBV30	TGTGCCTGGAGATCGGAGCAGAACACTGAAGCTTTCTTT	CAWRSEQNTEAFF
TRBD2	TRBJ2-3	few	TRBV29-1	TGCAGCGTGACAGGCCTAGCGGGAGATACGCAGTATTTT	CSVTGLAGDTQYF
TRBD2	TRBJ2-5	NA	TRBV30	TGTGCCTGGGGGACTGAGGGCGGGAGTTTGTACTTC	CAWGTEGGSLYF
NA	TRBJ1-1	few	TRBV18	TGTGCCAGCTCACCGGAGTCGGAGGGCCCCCGGGCTTTCTTT	CASSPESEGPRAFF
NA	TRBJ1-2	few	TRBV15	TGTGCCACCAGCAGTGACGGGGTCTATGGCTACACCTTC	CATSSDGVYGYTF
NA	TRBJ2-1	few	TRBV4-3	TGCGCCAGCAGCCAAGATGGGCCGGACAATGAGCAGTTCTTC	CASSQDGPDNEQFF
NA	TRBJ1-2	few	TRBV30	TGTGCCTGGAGCGCCCTTGGGAGGGCTGGCTACACCTTC	CAWSALGRAGYTF
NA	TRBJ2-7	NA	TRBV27	TGTGCCAGCAGTTTACCCCCAGGGGAGCAGTACTTC	CASSLPPGEQYF
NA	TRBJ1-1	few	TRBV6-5	TGTGCCAGCACCCCGGGGACCGCGGGGACTGAAGCTTTCTTT	CASTPGTAGTEAFF
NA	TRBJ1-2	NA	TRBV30	TGTGCCTGGAGTGTCGGGGGAATCCGGGACTATGGCTACACCTTC	CAWSVGGIRDYGYTF
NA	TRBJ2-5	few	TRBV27	TGTGCCAGCAGTCGCGGGGAGACCCAGTACTTC	CASSRGETQYF
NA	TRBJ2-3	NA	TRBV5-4	TGTGCCAGCAGCTTGACTAGCACAGATACGCAGTATTTT	CASSLTSTDTQYF
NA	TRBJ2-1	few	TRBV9	TGTGCCAGCAGCGTAAGAGGGATCGACAATGAGCAGTTCTTC	CASSVRGIDNEQFF
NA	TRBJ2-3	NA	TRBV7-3	TGTGCCAGCAGCTTACGGCCGCAGGTAGATACGCAGTATTTT	CASSLRPQVDTQYF
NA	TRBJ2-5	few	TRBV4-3	TGCGCCAGCAGCCATCCGGGGTTACAGGGAGAGACCCAGTACTTC	CASSHPGLQGETQYF
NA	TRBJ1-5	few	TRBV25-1	TGTGCCAGCAGTGAATGGGAGGGGGGGGATCAGCCCCAGCATTTT	CASSEWEGGDQPQHF
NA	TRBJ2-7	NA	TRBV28	TGTGCCAGCAGTTTAGCCGGTTACGAGCAGTACTTC	CASSLAGYEQYF
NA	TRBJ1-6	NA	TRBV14	TGTGCCAGCAGCCAAGTACCTCATAGTACCCTCCACTTT	CASSQVPHSTLHF
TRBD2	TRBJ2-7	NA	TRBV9	TGTGCCAGCAGCCCCGGGGAGGGCCGCGAGCAGTACTTC	CASSPGEGREQYF
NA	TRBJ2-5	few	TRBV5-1	TGCGCCAGCAGCTTTGGAGGGGGCGCAGTCGAGACCCAGTACTTC	CASSFGGGAVETQYF
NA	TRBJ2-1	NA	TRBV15	TGTGCCACCAGCAGACGAGTACAGTGGGATGAGCAGTTCTTC	CATSRRVQWDEQFF
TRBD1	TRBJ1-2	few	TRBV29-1	TGCAGCGTCGGTCCGGGACAGGGACACTATGGCTACACCTTC	CSVGPGQGHYGYTF
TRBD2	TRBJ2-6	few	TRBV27	TGTGCCAGCAGTTCCCACCGGGACTATCAAACTGGGGCCAACGTCCTGACTTTC	CASSSHRDYQTGANVLTF
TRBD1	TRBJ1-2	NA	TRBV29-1	TGCAGCGGGTCAACAGGGGGCGACTATGGCTACACCTTC	CSGSTGGDYGYTF
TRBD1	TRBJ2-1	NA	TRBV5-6	TGTGCCAGCAGGTACCGGGGGACAGGGTACAATGAGCAGTTCTTC	CASRYRGTGYNEQFF
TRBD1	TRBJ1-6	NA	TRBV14	TGTGCCAGCAGCCAGGACAGGGGAAGATCTTCACCCCTCCACTTT	CASSQDRGRSSPLHF
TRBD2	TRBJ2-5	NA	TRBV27	TGTGCCAGCAGTTCCGGGAACACGGGAGGGACCCAGTACTTC	CASSSGNTGGTQYF
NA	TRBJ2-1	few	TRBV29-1	TGCAGCGGATACTGGGGTATGGGAGACAACAATGAGCAGTTCTTC	CSGYWGMGDNNEQFF
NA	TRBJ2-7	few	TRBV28	TGTGCCAGCAGCCGACTAACCCAGCTTCCTCCCTACGAGCAGTACTTC	CASSRLTQLPPYEQYF
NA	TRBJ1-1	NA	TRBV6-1	TGTGCCAGCAGTGTACAGATGAACACTGAAGCTTTCTTT	CASSVQMNTEAFF
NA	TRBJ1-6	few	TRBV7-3	TGTGCCAGCAGCTCGGGGAATTCACCCCTCCACTTT	CASSSGNSPLHF
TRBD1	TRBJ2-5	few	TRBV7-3	TGTGCCAGCAGCTTACTCCGGACAGGCCGAGAGACCCAGTACTTC	CASSLLRTGRETQYF
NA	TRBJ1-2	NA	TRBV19	TGTGCCAGTAGTAGAGGGGGATACGGCTACACCTTC	CASSRGGYGYTF